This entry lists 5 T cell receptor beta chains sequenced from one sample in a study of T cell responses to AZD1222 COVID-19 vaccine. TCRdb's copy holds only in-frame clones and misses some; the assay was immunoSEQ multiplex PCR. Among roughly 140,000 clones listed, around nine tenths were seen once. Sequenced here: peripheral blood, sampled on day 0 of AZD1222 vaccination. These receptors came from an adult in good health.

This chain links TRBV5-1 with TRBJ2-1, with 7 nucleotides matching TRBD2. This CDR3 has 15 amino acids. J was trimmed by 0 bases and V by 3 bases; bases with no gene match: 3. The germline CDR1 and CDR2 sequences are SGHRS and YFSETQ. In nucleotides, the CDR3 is TGCGCCAGCAGCTACGGGGGGAGCTCCTACAATGAGCAGTTCTTC. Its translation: CASSYGGSSYNEQFF.

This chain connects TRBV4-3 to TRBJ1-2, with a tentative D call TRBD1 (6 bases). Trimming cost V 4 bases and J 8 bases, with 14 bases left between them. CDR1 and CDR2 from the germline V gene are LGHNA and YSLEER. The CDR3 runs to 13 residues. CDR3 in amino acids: CASSLRGGGGYTF. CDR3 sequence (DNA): TGCGCCAGCAGCCTCAGGGGTGGGGGCGGCTACACCTTC.

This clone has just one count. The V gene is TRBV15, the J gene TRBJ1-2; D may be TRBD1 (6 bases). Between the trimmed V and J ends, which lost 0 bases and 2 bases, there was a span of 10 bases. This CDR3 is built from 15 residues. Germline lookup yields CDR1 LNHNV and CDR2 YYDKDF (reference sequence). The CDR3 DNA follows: TGTGCCACCAGCAGAGAAGGGGGAAGGAACTATGGCTACACCTTC. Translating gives CATSREGGRNYGYTF.

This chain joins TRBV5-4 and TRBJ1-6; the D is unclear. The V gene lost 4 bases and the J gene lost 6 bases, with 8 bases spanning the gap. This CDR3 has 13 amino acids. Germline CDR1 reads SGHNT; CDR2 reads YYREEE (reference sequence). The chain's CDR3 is CASSPDSNSPLHF. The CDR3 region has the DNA TGTGCCAGCAGCCCGGACTCTAATTCACCCCTCCACTTT.

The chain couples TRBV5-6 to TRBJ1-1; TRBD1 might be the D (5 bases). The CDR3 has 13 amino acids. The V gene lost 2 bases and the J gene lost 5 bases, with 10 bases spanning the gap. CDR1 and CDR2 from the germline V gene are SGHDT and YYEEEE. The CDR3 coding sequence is TGTGCCAGCAGCTTCGGTGGGGGGACTGAAGCTTTCTTT. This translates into CASSFGGGTEAFF.